Given below is one TCR beta chain in context. The data derive from a study of OX40 agonist ivuxolimab in advanced cancers. Across the study: Participants could have had prior anti-PD-1, anti-PD-L1 or anti-CTLA-4 therapy, and around 40% had some.

Clones were read by immunoSEQ multiplex PCR, and TCRdb kept only the in-frame ones, dropping some. The sample has roughly 86,000 clones; roughly 92% are singletons. V was pared by 2 bases and J by 5 bases, with 12 bases between. Germline values: CDR1 LGHNA, CDR2 YNFKEQ. The CDR3 consists of 14 residues. This sequence originates from an adult with an advanced solid tumor such as melanoma, head and neck, liver or kidney cancer. The gene calls are TRBV4-2 and TRBJ1-2; D unclear. Sequencing was performed on CD4+ or CD8+ T cells sorted from blood, taken in a trial of the OX40 agonist ivuxolimab. CDR3 nucleotide sequence: TGTGCCAGCAGCCAACCGCTGGACCGATATGGCTACACCTTC. The encoded protein is CASSQPLDRYGYTF.